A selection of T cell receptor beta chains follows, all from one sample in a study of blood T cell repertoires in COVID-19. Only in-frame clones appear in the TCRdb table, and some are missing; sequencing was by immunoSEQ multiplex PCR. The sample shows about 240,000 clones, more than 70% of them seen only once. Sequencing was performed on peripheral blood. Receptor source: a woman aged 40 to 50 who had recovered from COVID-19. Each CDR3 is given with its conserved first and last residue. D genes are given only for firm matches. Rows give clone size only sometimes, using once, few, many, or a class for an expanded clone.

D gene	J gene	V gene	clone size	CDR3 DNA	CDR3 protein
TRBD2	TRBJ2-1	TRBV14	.	TGTGCCAGCAGCCTCCTCCGGACTAGCGGAAATGAGCAGTTCTTC	CASSLLRTSGNEQFF
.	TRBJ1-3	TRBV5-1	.	TGCGCCAGCAGCCCGGACAGTGTTGGAAACACCATATATTTT	CASSPDSVGNTIYF
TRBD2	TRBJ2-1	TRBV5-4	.	TGTGCCAGCAGCCCGACCGGGGCGGGAGGGGGCTACAATGAGCAGTTCTTC	CASSPTGAGGGYNEQFF
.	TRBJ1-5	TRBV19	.	TGTGCCAGTAGTATAGGACAGAGACACGATCAGCCCCAGCATTTT	CASSIGQRHDQPQHF
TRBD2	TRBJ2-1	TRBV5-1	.	TGCGCCAGCTCCCTAGCGGGACCCCCGGGGGATGAGCAGTTCTTC	CASSLAGPPGDEQFF
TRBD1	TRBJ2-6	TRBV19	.	TGTGCCAGTAGTATAACCGACAGGGGGTCTGGGGCCAACGTCCTGACTTTC	CASSITDRGSGANVLTF
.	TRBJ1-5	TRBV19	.	TGTGCCAGTAGACCTTTGGGGGGGGCAGAGGGACAGCCCCAGCATTTT	CASRPLGGAEGQPQHF
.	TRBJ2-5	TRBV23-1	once	TGCGCCAGCAGTCAAGGGTGGGTGGGCCTCCAAGAGACCCAGTACTTC	CASSQGWVGLQETQYF
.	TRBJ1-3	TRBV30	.	TGTGCCTGGAGTGTAAGCGGGGGGGCTAGAAACACCATATATTTT	CAWSVSGGARNTIYF
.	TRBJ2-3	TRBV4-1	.	TGCGCCAGCAGCCAAGATGGCCAGAGCACAGATACGCAGTATTTT	CASSQDGQSTDTQYF
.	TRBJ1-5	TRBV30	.	TGTGCCTGGAGGACAGCGGGGAGCAATCAGCCCCAGCATTTT	CAWRTAGSNQPQHF
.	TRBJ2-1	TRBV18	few	TGTGCCAGCTCACCACCGGGGAGAGGTGGTGAGCAGTTCTTC	CASSPPGRGGEQFF
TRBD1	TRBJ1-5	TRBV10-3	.	TGTGCCATCAAGGACAGGGGGCTTCAGCCCCAGCATTTT	CAIKDRGLQPQHF
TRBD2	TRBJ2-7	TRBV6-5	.	TGTGCCAGCAGTTACGGGGAGGGCTACGAGCAGTACTTC	CASSYGEGYEQYF
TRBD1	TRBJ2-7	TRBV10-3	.	TGTGCCACCCCTGGACAGGGTGAGGGGCAGTACTTC	CATPGQGEGQYF
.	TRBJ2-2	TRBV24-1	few	TGTGCCACCAGTCGGAGAAACACCGGGGAGCTGTTTTTT	CATSRRNTGELFF
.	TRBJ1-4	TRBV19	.	TGTGCCAGTTCCCAAGGAGGGCAAAAACTGTTTTTT	CASSQGGQKLFF
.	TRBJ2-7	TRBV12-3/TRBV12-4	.	TGTGCCAGCAGTTTAGGTGAGCTGCGCGAGCAGTACTTC	CASSLGELREQYF
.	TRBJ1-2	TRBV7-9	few	TGTGCCAGCAGTCGGGACTCAGCGGCGTATGGCTACACCTTC	CASSRDSAAYGYTF
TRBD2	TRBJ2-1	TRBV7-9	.	TGTGCCAGCAGCCCGAGCGGGGGAATATACAATGAGCAGTTCTTC	CASSPSGGIYNEQFF
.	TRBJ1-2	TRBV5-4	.	TGTGCCAGCAGCTCCCGGACAGAAGGCTACACCTTC	CASSSRTEGYTF
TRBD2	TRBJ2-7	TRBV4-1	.	TGCGCCAGCAGCCAGCAACTAGCGGGCTACGAGCAGTACTTC	CASSQQLAGYEQYF
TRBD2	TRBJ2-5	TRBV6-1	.	TGTGCCAGCAGTGAAGGGGGCGGGAGGGCCGGAGAGACCCAGTACTTC	CASSEGGGRAGETQYF
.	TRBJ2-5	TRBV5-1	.	TGCGCCAGCAGCTTGGGGGCAACCCAAGAGACCCAGTACTTC	CASSLGATQETQYF
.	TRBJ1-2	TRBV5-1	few	TGCGCCAGCAGCTTGGAAGGGGCCGTCTATGGCTACACCTTC	CASSLEGAVYGYTF
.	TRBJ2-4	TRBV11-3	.	TGTGCCAGCGGGGAGAGCCAAAAAAACATTCAGTACTTC	CASGESQKNIQYF
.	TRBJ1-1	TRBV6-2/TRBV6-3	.	TGTGCCAGCAGTCCCCCGGGCACTGAAGCTTTCTTT	CASSPPGTEAFF